Listed below are T cell receptor beta chains from one sample, sequenced in a study of monozygotic twins with inflammatory bowel disease. TCRdb reanalyzed the 5' RACE reads, giving one entry per CDR3 protein sequence and no DNA. The ten most abundant clones cover approximately 2.3% of a sample with a few hundred thousand distinct CDR3 sequences. The sequenced material came from blood. All receptors derive from a human donor with ulcerative colitis or Crohn's disease, or a healthy co-twin of an affected twin (not recorded which). CDR3s include the opening cysteine and the closing phenylalanine or tryptophan.

j_call,v_call,cdr3_aa
TRBJ2-5,TRBV19,CASSSWRSQETQYF
TRBJ1-5,TRBV4-2,CASSQEAQGGNQPQHF
TRBJ2-1,TRBV3-1,CASSQNRGNEQFF
TRBJ1-2,TRBV5-4,CASSLFYDGYTF
TRBJ1-1,TRBV5-1,CASTHFGGRDTEAFF
TRBJ2-4,TRBV11-2,CASSTFLTLAKNIQYF
TRBJ2-5,TRBV10-3,CAISEQGTNSETQYF
TRBJ2-3,TRBV5-8,CASSLGPPGTGTDTQYF
TRBJ2-1,TRBV28,CASSRNSGRAYNEQFF
TRBJ1-6,TRBV13,CASSFGRADNSPLHF
TRBJ2-3,TRBV7-2,CASSSRGVGDTQYF
TRBJ2-7,TRBV7-2,CASSLGTSGSSYEQYF
TRBJ2-7,TRBV7-2,CASSSGWRVGREQYF
TRBJ2-4,TRBV5-1,CASSPPDGIQYF
TRBJ2-4,TRBV7-9,CASSSLAGGPGIQYF
TRBJ2-7,TRBV11-1,CASSSPRSPQGIYYEQYF
TRBJ2-1,TRBV7-3,CASSLTPGTSLDEQFF
TRBJ2-1,TRBV19,CASSMLGSNEQFF
TRBJ2-1,TRBV10-2,CATISRGNHNEQFF